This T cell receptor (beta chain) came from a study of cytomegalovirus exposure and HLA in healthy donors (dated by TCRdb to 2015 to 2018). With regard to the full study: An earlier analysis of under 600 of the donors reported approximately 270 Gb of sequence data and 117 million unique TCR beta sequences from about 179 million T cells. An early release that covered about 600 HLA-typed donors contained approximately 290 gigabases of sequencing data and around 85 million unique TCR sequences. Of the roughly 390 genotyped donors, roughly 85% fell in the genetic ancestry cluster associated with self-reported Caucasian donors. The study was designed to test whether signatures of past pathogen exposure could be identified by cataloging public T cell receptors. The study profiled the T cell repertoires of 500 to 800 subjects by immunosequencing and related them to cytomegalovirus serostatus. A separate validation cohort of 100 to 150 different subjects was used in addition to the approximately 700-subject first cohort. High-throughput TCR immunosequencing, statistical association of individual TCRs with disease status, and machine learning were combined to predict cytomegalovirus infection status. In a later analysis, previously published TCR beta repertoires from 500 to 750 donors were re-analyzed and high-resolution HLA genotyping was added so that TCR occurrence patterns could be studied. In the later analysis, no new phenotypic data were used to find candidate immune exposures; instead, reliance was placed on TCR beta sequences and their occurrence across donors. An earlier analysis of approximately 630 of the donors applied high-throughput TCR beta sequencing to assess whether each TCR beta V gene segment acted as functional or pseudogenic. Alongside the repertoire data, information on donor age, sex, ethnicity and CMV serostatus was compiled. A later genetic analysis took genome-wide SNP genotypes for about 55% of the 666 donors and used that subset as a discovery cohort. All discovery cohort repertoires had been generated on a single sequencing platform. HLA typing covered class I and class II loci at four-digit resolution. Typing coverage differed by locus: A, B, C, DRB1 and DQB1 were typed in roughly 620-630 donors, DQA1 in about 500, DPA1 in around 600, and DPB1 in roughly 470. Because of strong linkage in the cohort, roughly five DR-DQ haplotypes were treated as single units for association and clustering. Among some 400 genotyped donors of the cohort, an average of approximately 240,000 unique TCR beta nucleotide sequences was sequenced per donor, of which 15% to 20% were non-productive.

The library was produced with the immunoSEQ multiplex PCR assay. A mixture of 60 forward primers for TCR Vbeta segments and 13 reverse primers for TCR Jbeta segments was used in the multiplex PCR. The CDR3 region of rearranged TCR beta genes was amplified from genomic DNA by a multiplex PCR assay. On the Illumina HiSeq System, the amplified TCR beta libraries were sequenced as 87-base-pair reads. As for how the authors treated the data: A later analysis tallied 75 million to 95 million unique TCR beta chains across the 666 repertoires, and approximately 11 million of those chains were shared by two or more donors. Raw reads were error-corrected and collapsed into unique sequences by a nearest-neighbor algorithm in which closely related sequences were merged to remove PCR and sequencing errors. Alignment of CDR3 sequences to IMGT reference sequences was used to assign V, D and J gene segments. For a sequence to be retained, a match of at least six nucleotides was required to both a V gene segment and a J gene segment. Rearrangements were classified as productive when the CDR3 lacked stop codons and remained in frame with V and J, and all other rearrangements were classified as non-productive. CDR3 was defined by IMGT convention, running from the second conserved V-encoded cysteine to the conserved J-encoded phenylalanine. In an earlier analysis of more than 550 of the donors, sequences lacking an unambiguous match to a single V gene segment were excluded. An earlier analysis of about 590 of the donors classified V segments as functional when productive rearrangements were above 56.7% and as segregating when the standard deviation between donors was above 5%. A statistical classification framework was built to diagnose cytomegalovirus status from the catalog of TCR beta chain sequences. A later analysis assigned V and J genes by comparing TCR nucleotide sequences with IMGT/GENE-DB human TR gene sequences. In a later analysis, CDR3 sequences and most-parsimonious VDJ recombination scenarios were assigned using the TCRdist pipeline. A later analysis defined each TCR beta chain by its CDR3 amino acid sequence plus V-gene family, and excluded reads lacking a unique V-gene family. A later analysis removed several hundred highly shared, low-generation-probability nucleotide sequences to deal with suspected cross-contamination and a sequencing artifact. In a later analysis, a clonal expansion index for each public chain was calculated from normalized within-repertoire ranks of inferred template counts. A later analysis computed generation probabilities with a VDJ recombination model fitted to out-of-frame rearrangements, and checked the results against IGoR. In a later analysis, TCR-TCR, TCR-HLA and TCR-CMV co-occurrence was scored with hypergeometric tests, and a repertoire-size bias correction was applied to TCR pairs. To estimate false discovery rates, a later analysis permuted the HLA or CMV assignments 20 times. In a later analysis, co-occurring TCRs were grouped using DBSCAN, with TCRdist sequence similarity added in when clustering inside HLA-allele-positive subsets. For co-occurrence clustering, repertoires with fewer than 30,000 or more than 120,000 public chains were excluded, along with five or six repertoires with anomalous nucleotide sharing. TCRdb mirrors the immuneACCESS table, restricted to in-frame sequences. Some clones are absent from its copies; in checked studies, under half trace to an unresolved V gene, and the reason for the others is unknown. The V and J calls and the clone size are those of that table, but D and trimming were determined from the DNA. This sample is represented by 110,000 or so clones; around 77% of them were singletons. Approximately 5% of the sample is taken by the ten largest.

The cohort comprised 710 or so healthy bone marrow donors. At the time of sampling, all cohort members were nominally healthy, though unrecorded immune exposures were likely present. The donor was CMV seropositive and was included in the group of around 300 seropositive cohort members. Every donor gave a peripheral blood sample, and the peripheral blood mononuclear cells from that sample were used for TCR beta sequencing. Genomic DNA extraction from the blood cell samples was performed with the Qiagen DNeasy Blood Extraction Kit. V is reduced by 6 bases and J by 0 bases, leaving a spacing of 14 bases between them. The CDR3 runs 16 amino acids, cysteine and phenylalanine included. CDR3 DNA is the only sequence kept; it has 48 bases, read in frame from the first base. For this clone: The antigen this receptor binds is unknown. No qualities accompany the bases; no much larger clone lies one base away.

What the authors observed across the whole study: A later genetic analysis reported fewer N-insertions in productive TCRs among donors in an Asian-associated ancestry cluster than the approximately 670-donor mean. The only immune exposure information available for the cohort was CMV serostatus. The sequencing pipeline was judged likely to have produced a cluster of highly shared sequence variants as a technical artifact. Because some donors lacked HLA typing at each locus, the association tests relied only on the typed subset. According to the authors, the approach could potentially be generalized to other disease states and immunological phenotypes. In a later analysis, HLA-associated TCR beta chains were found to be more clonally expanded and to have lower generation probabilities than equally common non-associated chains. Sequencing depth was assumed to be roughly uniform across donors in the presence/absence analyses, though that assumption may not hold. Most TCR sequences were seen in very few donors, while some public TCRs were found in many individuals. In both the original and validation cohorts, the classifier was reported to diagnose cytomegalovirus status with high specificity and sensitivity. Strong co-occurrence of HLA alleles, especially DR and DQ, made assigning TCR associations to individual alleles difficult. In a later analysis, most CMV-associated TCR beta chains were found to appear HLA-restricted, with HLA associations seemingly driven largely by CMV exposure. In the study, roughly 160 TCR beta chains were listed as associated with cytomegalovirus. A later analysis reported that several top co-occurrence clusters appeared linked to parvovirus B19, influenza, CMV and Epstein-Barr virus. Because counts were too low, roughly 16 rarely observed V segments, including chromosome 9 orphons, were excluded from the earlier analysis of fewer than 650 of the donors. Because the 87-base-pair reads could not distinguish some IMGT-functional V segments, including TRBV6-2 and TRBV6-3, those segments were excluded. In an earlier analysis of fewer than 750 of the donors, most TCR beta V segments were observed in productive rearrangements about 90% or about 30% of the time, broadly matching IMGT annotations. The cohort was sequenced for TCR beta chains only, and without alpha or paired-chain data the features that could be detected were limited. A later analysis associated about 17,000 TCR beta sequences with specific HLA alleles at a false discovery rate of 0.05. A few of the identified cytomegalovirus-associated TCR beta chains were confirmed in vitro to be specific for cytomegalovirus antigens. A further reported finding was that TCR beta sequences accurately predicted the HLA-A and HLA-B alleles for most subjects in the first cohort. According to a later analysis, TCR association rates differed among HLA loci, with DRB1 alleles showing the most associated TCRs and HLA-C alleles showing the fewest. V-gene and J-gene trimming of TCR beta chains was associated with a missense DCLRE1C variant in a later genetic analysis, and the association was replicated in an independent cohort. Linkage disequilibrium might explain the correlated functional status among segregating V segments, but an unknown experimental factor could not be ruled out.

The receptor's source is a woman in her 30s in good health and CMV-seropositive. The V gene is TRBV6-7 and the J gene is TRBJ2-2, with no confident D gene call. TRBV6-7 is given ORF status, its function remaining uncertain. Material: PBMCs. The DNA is TGTGCCAGCAGCTTCTACTCAATCGCGAACACCGGGGAGCTGTTTTTT. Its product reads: CASSFYSIANTGELFF.